The rows below give T cell receptor beta chains drawn from one sample of a study of T cell changes during pregnancy in multiple sclerosis. Profiled with immunoSEQ multiplex PCR; TCRdb holds only in-frame clones, not every one. The repertoire includes 100,000 to 110,000 clones, around 93% of them detected once, and 1.5% to 2.5% sits in the top ten. Sample: peripheral blood, taken after pregnancy. The receptors were gathered from a female donor with multiple sclerosis, enrolled in a pregnancy study. Both conserved end residues are part of each CDR3. A D gene is named only where the DNA matches it firmly. Part of the rows lack a size; the others show once, few, many or a class for expanded clones.

J gene: TRBJ2-7; V gene: TRBV9; D gene: TRBD2; clone size: once; CDR3 protein: CASSVATSGYEQYF; CDR3 DNA: TGTGCCAGCAGCGTTGCGACTAGCGGTTACGAGCAGTACTTC
J gene: TRBJ1-1; V gene: TRBV6-6; D gene: TRBD1; clone size: -; CDR3 protein: CASTGTGGLNTEAFF; CDR3 DNA: TGTGCCAGCACGGGGACAGGGGGCTTGAACACTGAAGCTTTCTTT
J gene: TRBJ2-7; V gene: TRBV5-1; D gene: TRBD1; clone size: -; CDR3 protein: CASSLNRGRYEQYF; CDR3 DNA: TGCGCCAGCAGCTTGAACAGGGGGCGGTACGAGCAGTACTTC
J gene: TRBJ2-1; V gene: TRBV6-1; D gene: -; clone size: -; CDR3 protein: CASSDPLQGDEQFF; CDR3 DNA: TGTGCCAGCAGTGACCCACTACAGGGCGATGAGCAGTTCTTC
J gene: TRBJ1-1; V gene: TRBV30; D gene: -; clone size: -; CDR3 protein: CAWHRASINTEAFF; CDR3 DNA: TGTGCCTGGCACAGGGCCTCCATCAACACTGAAGCTTTCTTT
J gene: TRBJ1-4; V gene: TRBV7-9; D gene: -; clone size: -; CDR3 protein: CASSLIQGRTNEKLFF; CDR3 DNA: TGTGCCAGCAGCTTAATCCAGGGTCGGACTAATGAAAAACTGTTTTTT
J gene: TRBJ1-5; V gene: TRBV5-6; D gene: -; clone size: -; CDR3 protein: CASSGGQPPNQPQHF; CDR3 DNA: TGTGCCAGCAGCGGTGGACAACCGCCAAATCAGCCCCAGCATTTT
J gene: TRBJ2-1; V gene: TRBV5-1; D gene: TRBD2; clone size: -; CDR3 protein: CASSLAGLAGYNEQFF; CDR3 DNA: TGCGCCAGCAGCTTGGCCGGACTAGCGGGGTACAATGAGCAGTTCTTC
J gene: TRBJ1-5; V gene: TRBV2; D gene: -; clone size: -; CDR3 protein: CASSEAGVISNQPQHF; CDR3 DNA: TGTGCCAGCAGTGAAGCCGGGGTTATTAGCAATCAGCCCCAGCATTTT
J gene: TRBJ2-7; V gene: TRBV9; D gene: -; clone size: -; CDR3 protein: CASSVAELSYEQYF; CDR3 DNA: TGTGCCAGCAGCGTAGCTGAACTCTCCTACGAGCAGTACTTC
J gene: TRBJ2-1; V gene: TRBV14; D gene: -; clone size: -; CDR3 protein: CASSPPNYSYNEQFF; CDR3 DNA: TGTGCCAGCAGCCCGCCAAACTACTCCTACAATGAGCAGTTCTTC
J gene: TRBJ1-5; V gene: TRBV6-1; D gene: TRBD1; clone size: few; CDR3 protein: CASRPPRGTSQPQHF; CDR3 DNA: TGTGCCAGCAGACCCCCCAGGGGGACGAGTCAGCCCCAGCATTTT
J gene: TRBJ1-1; V gene: TRBV2; D gene: -; clone size: -; CDR3 protein: CASSQGKVNTEAFF; CDR3 DNA: TGTGCCAGCAGTCAGGGAAAGGTGAACACTGAAGCTTTCTTT
J gene: TRBJ2-2; V gene: TRBV5-1; D gene: -; clone size: -; CDR3 protein: CASSLGTPTGELFF; CDR3 DNA: TGCGCCAGCAGCTTGGGGACACCCACCGGGGAGCTGTTTTTT
J gene: TRBJ2-1; V gene: TRBV7-9; D gene: -; clone size: few; CDR3 protein: CASSLMGGIYNEQFF; CDR3 DNA: TGTGCCAGCAGCTTGATGGGCGGGATCTACAATGAGCAGTTCTTC
J gene: TRBJ1-1; V gene: TRBV7-2; D gene: TRBD1; clone size: -; CDR3 protein: CASSRQGLNTEAFF; CDR3 DNA: TGTGCCAGCAGCAGACAGGGGCTTAACACTGAAGCTTTCTTT
J gene: TRBJ2-3; V gene: TRBV6-1; D gene: -; clone size: -; CDR3 protein: CASSVTGGTDTQYF; CDR3 DNA: TGTGCCAGCAGTGTAACGGGGGGCACAGATACGCAGTATTTT
J gene: TRBJ2-5; V gene: TRBV10-2; D gene: TRBD1; clone size: -; CDR3 protein: CASSEGTGDVETQYF; CDR3 DNA: TGCGCCAGCAGTGAGGGGACAGGGGATGTGGAGACCCAGTACTTC
J gene: TRBJ2-2; V gene: TRBV6-1; D gene: -; clone size: -; CDR3 protein: CASSGGLLGAGELFF; CDR3 DNA: TGTGCCAGCAGTGGAGGACTTCTCGGCGCCGGGGAGCTGTTTTTT
J gene: TRBJ2-2; V gene: TRBV6-1; D gene: -; clone size: -; CDR3 protein: CASTSLRGNTGELFF; CDR3 DNA: TGTGCCAGCACATCTCTTAGGGGAAACACCGGGGAGCTGTTTTTT
J gene: TRBJ2-5; V gene: TRBV5-1; D gene: TRBD1; clone size: -; CDR3 protein: CASSLGTGPKETQYF; CDR3 DNA: TGCGCCAGCAGCTTAGGGACAGGGCCGAAAGAGACCCAGTACTTC
J gene: TRBJ2-1; V gene: TRBV27; D gene: TRBD2; clone size: -; CDR3 protein: CASSISSGNEQFF; CDR3 DNA: TGTGCCAGCAGCATCTCTAGCGGCAATGAGCAGTTCTTC
J gene: TRBJ2-7; V gene: TRBV6-6; D gene: -; clone size: -; CDR3 protein: CASTRDTKYEQYF; CDR3 DNA: TGTGCCAGCACCCGAGACACGAAGTACGAGCAGTACTTC
J gene: TRBJ1-2; V gene: TRBV28; D gene: -; clone size: -; CDR3 protein: CASTQGGGYTF; CDR3 DNA: TGTGCCAGCACCCAAGGGGGTGGCTACACCTTC
J gene: TRBJ2-1; V gene: TRBV7-2; D gene: -; clone size: once; CDR3 protein: CASIPMAGNNNEQFF; CDR3 DNA: TGTGCCAGCATCCCCATGGCCGGGAACAACAATGAGCAGTTCTTC
J gene: TRBJ1-5; V gene: TRBV6-5; D gene: -; clone size: -; CDR3 protein: CASSQSQGNQPQHF; CDR3 DNA: TGTGCCAGCAGCCAGTCCCAGGGTAATCAGCCCCAGCATTTT
J gene: TRBJ1-2; V gene: TRBV6-1; D gene: -; clone size: -; CDR3 protein: CASSEVGTGSLPF; CDR3 DNA: -
J gene: TRBJ1-1; V gene: TRBV19; D gene: -; clone size: -; CDR3 protein: CATLGGTEAFF; CDR3 DNA: TGTGCCACCCTGGGGGGAACTGAAGCTTTCTTT
J gene: TRBJ1-1; V gene: TRBV13; D gene: TRBD1; clone size: -; CDR3 protein: CASSSTPGQGRTEAFF; CDR3 DNA: TGTGCCAGCAGCTCTACCCCGGGACAGGGTAGGACTGAAGCTTTCTTT
J gene: TRBJ2-5; V gene: TRBV5-1; D gene: TRBD1; clone size: -; CDR3 protein: CASSLGTGGGETQYF; CDR3 DNA: TGCGCCAGCAGCTTGGGGACAGGGGGTGGAGAGACCCAGTACTTC
J gene: TRBJ1-2; V gene: TRBV11-2; D gene: TRBD1; clone size: -; CDR3 protein: CASSQRGTGAGGYTF; CDR3 DNA: TGTGCCAGCAGCCAGAGAGGGACAGGGGCTGGTGGCTACACCTTC
J gene: TRBJ2-1; V gene: TRBV4-1; D gene: TRBD2; clone size: -; CDR3 protein: CASSQAALAGASSYNEQFF; CDR3 DNA: TGCGCCAGCAGCCAAGCTGCCCTAGCGGGCGCTAGCTCCTACAATGAGCAGTTCTTC
J gene: TRBJ2-3; V gene: TRBV5-6; D gene: TRBD1; clone size: -; CDR3 protein: CASSSPDRGINTQYF; CDR3 DNA: TGTGCCAGCAGCTCGCCGGACAGGGGGATTAATACGCAGTATTTT
J gene: TRBJ2-1; V gene: TRBV7-2; D gene: TRBD2; clone size: -; CDR3 protein: CASSIGTSGRGYNEQFF; CDR3 DNA: TGTGCCAGCAGCATCGGGACTAGCGGGAGGGGTTACAATGAGCAGTTCTTC
J gene: TRBJ2-5; V gene: TRBV27; D gene: TRBD2; clone size: -; CDR3 protein: CASSLHLAGAQETQYF; CDR3 DNA: TGTGCCAGCAGTTTACACCTAGCGGGGGCCCAAGAGACCCAGTACTTC
J gene: TRBJ1-6; V gene: TRBV28; D gene: -; clone size: -; CDR3 protein: CASTYAPRTINSPLHF; CDR3 DNA: TGTGCCAGCACCTACGCCCCACGAACGATAAATTCACCCCTCCACTTT
J gene: TRBJ2-3; V gene: TRBV5-1; D gene: TRBD2; clone size: -; CDR3 protein: CASRLRASGTYTDTQYF; CDR3 DNA: TGCGCCAGCAGGCTGAGGGCTAGCGGAACCTACACAGATACGCAGTATTTT
J gene: TRBJ2-5; V gene: TRBV7-6; D gene: TRBD1; clone size: -; CDR3 protein: CASSLDRTGGMETQYF; CDR3 DNA: TGTGCCAGCAGCTTAGATAGGACAGGGGGAATGGAGACCCAGTACTTC
J gene: TRBJ2-2; V gene: TRBV5-1; D gene: TRBD2; clone size: -; CDR3 protein: CASSLGLAMNTGELFF; CDR3 DNA: TGCGCCAGCAGCTTGGGACTAGCGATGAACACCGGGGAGCTGTTTTTT
J gene: TRBJ1-2; V gene: TRBV4-3; D gene: -; clone size: -; CDR3 protein: CASSQDRGADLGYTF; CDR3 DNA: TGCGCCAGCAGCCAAGATCGGGGGGCGGATCTTGGCTACACCTTC
J gene: TRBJ2-1; V gene: TRBV13; D gene: TRBD2; clone size: -; CDR3 protein: CASSPGLAGLNEQFF; CDR3 DNA: TGTGCCAGCAGCCCGGGACTAGCGGGACTAAATGAGCAGTTCTTC
J gene: TRBJ1-1; V gene: TRBV29-1; D gene: TRBD1; clone size: -; CDR3 protein: CSVGQGLMNTEAFF; CDR3 DNA: TGCAGCGTTGGACAGGGGTTAATGAACACTGAAGCTTTCTTT
J gene: TRBJ1-2; V gene: TRBV9; D gene: -; clone size: -; CDR3 protein: CASSVANNYGYTF; CDR3 DNA: TGTGCCAGCAGCGTAGCTAATAACTATGGCTACACCTTC